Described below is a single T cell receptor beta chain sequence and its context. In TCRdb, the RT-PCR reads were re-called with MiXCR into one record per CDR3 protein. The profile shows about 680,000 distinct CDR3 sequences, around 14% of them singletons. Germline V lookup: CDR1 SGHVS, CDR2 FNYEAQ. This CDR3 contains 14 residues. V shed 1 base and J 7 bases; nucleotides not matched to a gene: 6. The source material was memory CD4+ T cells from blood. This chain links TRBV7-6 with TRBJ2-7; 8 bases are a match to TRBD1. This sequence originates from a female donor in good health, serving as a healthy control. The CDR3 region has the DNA TGTGCCAGCAGCTTAGATCAGGGGGCGCGTGAGCAGTACTTC. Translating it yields CASSLDQGAREQYF.